This note documents a single T cell receptor (beta chain) sequence. Its specificity is unknown. The CDR3 has 15 amino acids. This entry belongs to a study of T cell responses to AZD1222 COVID-19 vaccine. Whole-study results and caveats: Receipt of two AZD1222 doses was followed by a rise in Spike-specific TCR breadth and depth. Along spike, vaccine-associated CD4 TCRs were found throughout, with dominance at 160-218 and 743-854. Repertoires were obtained only post-peak T cell response. In the spike-specific TCR repertoire, nearly half reportedly target unmutated variant regions.

Assay used: immunoSEQ multiplex PCR; TCRdb lists only in-frame clones, some missing. The sample shows around 180,000 clones, over 80% of them seen only once. The rearrangement uses TRBV21-1 and TRBJ2-5; TRBD1 is the table's D call, not checked against the DNA. TRBV21-1 is a documented pseudogene. The sample here was peripheral blood, taken on day 0 of MenACWY control vaccination. The TCR comes from an adult in good health. The CDR3 loop reads CASRIRDREQETQYF. The CDR3 coding sequence is TGTGCCAGCAGAATCCGGGACAGGGAACAAGAGACCCAGTACTTC.